Shown below are 11 T cell receptor beta chains from a single sample sequenced in a study of shared clonotypes between healthy human individuals (dated by TCRdb to the early 2020s). Library construction relied on the immunoSEQ multiplex PCR assay. This is the immuneACCESS table as TCRdb keeps it, with only in-frame sequences that have V and J called. A part of the clones is gone; compared with another copy, unresolved V genes explain less than half, and the rest is unexplained. This sample comprises 500,000 to 700,000 clones, around 96% of them detected only once. The ten biggest clones cover about 0.11% of the sample. CD8 naive samples consisted of CD45RO-negative cells that were positively selected for CCR7, yielding a CD45RA+CCR7+ population without TemRA cells. Sequencing input: naive CD8+ T cells sorted from blood. Reading the label with the study, this specimen's cell subset or site is: CD45RA+CCR7+. The receptors were gathered from a woman in her twenties or thirties in good health.

The rearrangement links TRBV15 to TRBJ1-5; possible D gene TRBD1, 6 bases. The CDR3 loop spans 15 amino acids. V lost 5 bases to trimming and J lost 6 bases, with 17 bases between them. The germline CDR1 and CDR2 sequences are LNHNV and YYDKDF (reference sequence). The CDR3 loop is CATSPLGGHGQPQHF. CDR3 DNA sequence: TGTGCCACCAGCCCCTTGGGGGGACATGGTCAGCCCCAGCATTTT.

The chain links TRBV28 to TRBJ2-7, with D unclear. From germline, CDR1 is MDHEN and CDR2 SYDVKM. The CDR3 sequence is 12 residues long. With 3 bases removed from V and 3 bases from J, the gap between germline ends came to 6 bases. CDR3 nucleotides: TGTGCCAGCAGTTTCGTCATCTACGAGCAGTACTTC. Encoded protein: CASSFVIYEQYF.

For this clone: Distinct nucleotide sequences in the sample also encode this CDR3. The V and J genes are TRBV28 and TRBJ2-7; 12 bases map to TRBD2. This CDR3 has 14 residues. Germline lookup yields CDR1 MDHEN and CDR2 SYDVKM. V shed 6 bases, J shed 5 bases, and the junction held 5 bases outside the gene matches. The CDR3 DNA reads TGTGCCAGCAGCTTCCGACTAGCGGGAGACGAGCAGTACTTC. Translation gives CASSFRLAGDEQYF.

This clone was counted once. The V gene is TRBV6-5, the J gene TRBJ2-7; 9 nucleotides match TRBD1. The germline gives CDR1 MNHEY, CDR2 SVGAGI. Trimming at V came to 4 bases and at J to 3 bases, leaving 4 bases not matched to a gene. The CDR3 totals 14 residues. In nucleotides, the CDR3 is TGTGCCAGCAGTTCCGGGACAGGGTACTACGAGCAGTACTTC. This gives the protein CASSSGTGYYEQYF.

The table lists this clone with a count of one. This chain uses TRBV28 with TRBJ2-5; D gene ambiguous. The germline V gene has CDR1 MDHEN and CDR2 SYDVKM. V was trimmed by 6 bases and J by 1 base, leaving 6 bases between them. The CDR3 contains 12 residues. CDR3: CASRNFQETQYF. The CDR3 DNA reads TGTGCCAGCAGAAATTTCCAAGAGACCCAGTACTTC.

The gene calls are TRBV13 and TRBJ2-7; 7 bases fit TRBD2. J lost 5 bases, V lost 4 bases, and 14 bases had no gene match. Germline V gives CDR1 PRHDT, CDR2 FYEKMQ (reference sequence). This CDR3 is built from 16 residues. The DNA for the CDR3 is TGTGCCAGCAGCTCAGACGGGGAGCGGGGCCCCCACGAGCAGTACTTC. Residues: CASSSDGERGPHEQYF.

The chain uses TRBV27 and TRBJ2-4; the D gene could be TRBD1 or TRBD2 (6 bases each). The CDR3 spans 14 residues. Trimming took off 5 bases at V and 10 bases at J, with 18 bases between the two ends. Germline CDR1 is MNHEY and CDR2 is SMNVEV (reference sequence). The CDR3: CASSRTGAVSIQYF. CDR3 nucleotide sequence: TGTGCCAGCAGTAGGACGGGGGCAGTATCAATTCAGTACTTC.

The chain employs TRBV14 and TRBJ2-1; D gene uncertain. V lost 1 base, J lost 7 bases, and 5 bases lay in between. In germline, CDR1 is SGHDN, CDR2 FVKESK. The CDR3 sequence is 12 residues long. This chain's CDR3 is CASSQVRNEQFF. The CDR3 DNA reads TGTGCCAGCAGCCAAGTTCGGAATGAGCAGTTCTTC.

The V and J genes are TRBV5-4 and TRBJ2-2; 8 bases are shared with TRBD1. The CDR3 spans 16 residues. V shed 0 bases and J 6 bases; nucleotides not matched to a gene: 7. CDR1 and CDR2 (germline): SGHNT, YYREEE (reference sequence). In DNA, the CDR3 is TGTGCCAGCAGCTTGGGACAGGGGTATACCCCCGGGGAGCTGTTTTTT. Residues: CASSLGQGYTPGELFF.

V is TRBV2 and J is TRBJ1-4, with 9 nucleotides matching TRBD1. Germline-derived CDR1 and CDR2 are SNHLY and FYNNEI. The ends lost 6 bases at V and 8 bases at J; junction bases unmatched: 1. This CDR3 comprises 12 residues. The CDR3 bases are TGTGCCAGCAGGGGGACAGGGGAAAAACTGTTTTTT. It codes for CASRGTGEKLFF.

This sequence joins TRBV11-1 and TRBJ2-1, with D possibly TRBD2 on 6 matching bases. V was clipped by 5 bases and J by 3 bases, with 11 bases between them. Germline loops: CDR1 SGHAT, CDR2 FQDESV (reference sequence). This CDR3 is 14 amino acids long. CDR3 DNA sequence: TGTGCCAGCAGCCGGGGAGGAAACTACAATGAGCAGTTCTTC. Encoded protein: CASSRGGNYNEQFF.